This T cell receptor (beta chain) was documented in a study of OX40 agonist ivuxolimab in advanced cancers. On the study more broadly: A mean age of approximately 60 years, range roughly 23 to 85, was recorded, and roughly 80% were male. Three patients got partial responses; one had hepatocellular carcinoma and two had cutaneous melanoma.

TCRdb's copy holds only in-frame clones and misses some; the assay was immunoSEQ multiplex PCR. The table has roughly 80,000 clones, 90% to 95% seen once. The study's findings and limits: At 0.1-3.0 mg/kg, partial responders had clonal expansion among the lowest observed.

V lost 0 bases and J 5 bases, leaving 14 bases between the germline ends. Germline V gene lookup returns CDR1 SGHRS and CDR2 YFSETQ. This CDR3 has 16 residues. A note on this clone: What it binds is unknown.

The sample here was CD4+ or CD8+ T cells sorted from blood, taken in a trial of the OX40 agonist ivuxolimab. The chain has TRBV5-1 and TRBJ2-2, with D perhaps TRBD2 (6 bases). The sequence was obtained from an adult with an advanced solid tumor such as melanoma, head and neck, liver or kidney cancer. In DNA form, the CDR3 reads TGCGCCAGCAGCTTGGATCCCCATGGGACTACCGGGGAGCTGTTTTTT. Amino acids: CASSLDPHGTTGELFF.